This passage covers 4 T cell receptor beta chains from one sample sequenced in a study of Graves' ophthalmopathy and Graves' hyperthyroidism. The authors amplified TCR beta CDR3 regions, and they did so from RNA transcripts for repertoire sequencing. HTBI primers served in a first-round RT-PCR, which a second-round multiplex PCR followed. Each CDR3 protein is one row after TCRdb ran MiXCR on the multiplex PCR reads. The repertoire holds about 400,000 distinct CDR3 sequences, with 15% to 20% as singletons. Sequencing used peripheral blood. These receptors all come from a young woman with Graves' ophthalmopathy.

This clonotype was seen ten or more times. The chain is built from TRBV7-2 and TRBJ1-2, with D maybe TRBD1 (5 bases). The V gene's germline CDR1 is SGHTA and CDR2 FQGNSA. This CDR3 is built from 13 residues. V gave up 0 bases and J gave up 8 bases, with 10 bases separating them. Written as DNA, the CDR3 is TGTGCCAGCAGCTTAGCTTCGGGACGGGGCTACACCTTC. Protein: CASSLASGRGYTF.

This chain joins TRBV4-2 and TRBJ2-5, with 14 bases fitting TRBD2. J lost 1 base, V lost 0 bases, and 7 bases had no gene match. The length of the CDR3 is 19 residues. Germline values: CDR1 LGHNA, CDR2 YNFKEQ. CDR3: CASSQDLRLAGGIQETQYF. The CDR3 coding sequence is TGTGCCAGCAGCCAAGATCTACGACTAGCGGGAGGGATCCAAGAGACCCAGTACTTC.

The CDR3, as DNA: TGTGCCATCACCCCGGGGGCCGACTCCTACGAGCAGTACTTC. This sequence encodes CAITPGADSYEQYF. This chain links TRBV10-3 with TRBJ2-7; D assignment may be TRBD1 or TRBD2 (6 bases each). The germline CDR1 and CDR2 sequences are ENHRY and SYGVKD. The CDR3 runs to 14 residues. The ends were cut back, 7 bases at V and 0 bases at J, with 13 bases in the middle.

This rearrangement joins TRBV3-1 to TRBJ1-2, with 7 bases fitting TRBD1. The CDR3 covers 13 residues. The ends lost 4 bases at V and 8 bases at J; junction bases unmatched: 7. Germline CDR1 LGHDT, CDR2 YNNKEL (reference sequence). The CDR3 nucleotides read TGTGCCAGCAGCCGAACGGGACAGACAGGCTACACCTTC. Protein sequence: CASSRTGQTGYTF. The full variable domain, completed using reference TRBV3-1 and TRBJ1-2, is DTAVSQTPKYLVTQMGNDKSIKCEQNLGHDTMYWYKQDSKKFLKIMFSYNNKELIINETVPNRFSPKSPDKAHLNLHINSLELGDSAVYFCASSRTGQTGYTFGSGTRLTVV.